The next 24 T cell receptor beta chains were all read from a single sample in a study of OX40 agonist ivuxolimab in advanced cancers. Method: immunoSEQ multiplex PCR; TCRdb's copy keeps in-frame clones and lacks some. This table holds about 79,000 clones, less than 95% found once. Sequencing used CD4+ or CD8+ T cells sorted from blood, obtained in a trial of the OX40 agonist ivuxolimab. The receptors come from an adult with an advanced solid tumor such as melanoma, head and neck, liver or kidney cancer.

This chain connects TRBV6-1 to TRBJ1-1; 7 bases map to TRBD1. Unmatched junction bases numbered 8, after V lost 4 bases and J lost 3 bases. This CDR3 comprises 15 residues. The germline V gene encodes CDR1 MNHNS and CDR2 SASEGT. The CDR3 nucleotides read TGTGCCAGCAGTGCAACGACAGGGTGGGACACTGAAGCTTTCTTT. This translates into CASSATTGWDTEAFF.

The chain couples TRBV7-2 to TRBJ1-1, with D tentatively TRBD1 (6 bases). V shed 1 base and J shed 4 bases, with 13 bases lying between them. CDR3 length: 15 amino acids. CDR1 is SGHTA and CDR2 is FQGNSA in the germline V gene. In nucleotides, the CDR3 is TGTGCCAGCAGCTTAGGAGGGGGGCTGGGCACTGAAGCTTTCTTT. Encoded protein: CASSLGGGLGTEAFF.

This clone was seen a single time. The gene calls are TRBV6-5 and TRBJ1-1; D is unresolved. V was clipped by 2 bases and J by 11 bases, with 12 bases between them. The CDR3 extends over 12 amino acids. Germline V gene sequence: CDR1 MNHEY, CDR2 SVGAGI. CDR3 in amino acids: CASSYPTGEAFF. As DNA, the CDR3 is TGTGCCAGCAGTTACCCGACGGGAGAGGCTTTCTTT.

The chain carries TRBV6-5 and TRBJ2-1; perhaps TRBD2 as D (6 bases). Germline-derived CDR1 and CDR2 are MNHEY and SVGAGI. V was trimmed by 2 bases and J by 10 bases, leaving 12 bases between them. This CDR3 contains 13 residues. The CDR3 DNA follows: TGTGCCAGCAGTTACCCCGGGGGACGGGAGCAGTTCTTC. Its protein is CASSYPGGREQFF.

The J gene is TRBJ2-3, the V gene TRBV10-1; 7 nucleotides agree with TRBD1. Germline V CDR1 and CDR2: WNHNN, SYGVQD (reference sequence). V was clipped by 6 bases and J by 4 bases; unmatched bases: 7. The CDR3 spans 14 residues. The CDR3 sequence: CASSSYGTADTQYF. CDR3 coding DNA: TGCGCCAGCAGCAGTTACGGGACAGCAGATACGCAGTATTTT.

V is TRBV7-9 and J is TRBJ2-2, with D unresolved. The V and J ends lost 4 bases and 7 bases respectively, with 7 bases between them. The CDR3 is 12 amino acids. Germline lookup yields CDR1 SEHNR and CDR2 FQNEAQ (reference sequence). In DNA, the CDR3 is TGTGCCAGCAGCTCCTATGACGGGGAGCTGTTTTTT. Translating it yields CASSSYDGELFF.

This clone was seen once. The V call is TRBV19, the J call TRBJ1-5; possibly TRBD1 for D (6 bases). Deletions cut 7 bases from V and 2 bases from J, with 24 bases between. The germline V gene encodes CDR1 LNHDA and CDR2 SQIVND (reference sequence). This CDR3 region has 18 residues. CDR3 in amino acids: CASTPVGGGVRGNQPQHF. CDR3 DNA sequence: TGTGCCAGTACTCCGGTTGGGGGGGGCGTAAGGGGCAATCAGCCCCAGCATTTT.

This clone showed up just once. V is TRBV6-8 and J is TRBJ1-5; unclear D gene. The V end was cut by 7 bases, the J end by 7 bases, with 17 bases between. Germline V gene data show CDR1 as MNHGY and CDR2 as SAAAGT. This CDR3 has 14 amino acids. The CDR3 is CASTPTSPKQPQHF. CDR3 in DNA: TGTGCCAGCACCCCGACATCACCCAAACAGCCCCAGCATTTT.

This clone appeared a single time. The V gene is TRBV5-1, the J gene TRBJ2-1; D is uncertain. Germline CDR1 and CDR2: SGHRS and YFSETQ. The CDR3 has 11 amino acids. With 1 base removed from V and 7 bases from J, the gap between germline ends came to 3 bases. The CDR3 loop reads CASSLRNEQFF. CDR3 nucleotides: TGCGCCAGCAGCTTGAGGAATGAGCAGTTCTTC.

This clone appeared a single time. The chain couples TRBV6-1 to TRBJ2-1; TRBD2 might be the D (5 bases). CDR3 size: 16 residues. The germline V gene has CDR1 MNHNS and CDR2 SASEGT. V shed 4 bases and J shed 0 bases, with 13 bases lying between them. CDR3 residues: CASSGLGRVSYNEQFF. The CDR3 region has the DNA TGTGCCAGCAGTGGTCTGGGGAGAGTCTCCTACAATGAGCAGTTCTTC.

This chain uses TRBV5-1 with TRBJ1-3; D uncertain. From germline, CDR1 is SGHRS and CDR2 YFSETQ. The CDR3 runs to 12 residues. CDR3: CARAGSGNTIYF. The CDR3 DNA is TGCGCGCGGGCCGGCTCTGGAAACACCATATATTTT.

The chain carries TRBV9 and TRBJ2-1, with D hard to call. From germline, CDR1 is SGDLS and CDR2 YYNGEE. The CDR3 runs 12 residues. The V gene lost 3 bases and the J gene lost 10 bases, with 11 bases spanning the gap. CDR3 nucleotides: TGTGCCAGCAGCGCGACTCGGTGGGAGCAGTTCTTC. Its protein product is CASSATRWEQFF.

The rearrangement links TRBV27 to TRBJ1-4, with 9 bases identical to TRBD1. The germline V gene has CDR1 MNHEY and CDR2 SMNVEV (reference sequence). V lost 6 bases to trimming and J lost 6 bases; unmatched junction nucleotides: 5. This CDR3 contains 14 residues. The CDR3 bases are TGTGCCAGCAGGGGACAGGGACGAGATGAAAAACTGTTTTTT. Translating it yields CASRGQGRDEKLFF.

V and J are TRBV4-2 and TRBJ1-1; tentative D call: TRBD1 (6 bases). The V end was cut by 0 bases, the J end by 5 bases, with 13 bases between. The CDR3 has 15 residues. Germline loops: CDR1 LGHNA, CDR2 YNFKEQ. The CDR3 region has the DNA TGTGCCAGCAGCCAAGATATACAGGGTAAAACTGAAGCTTTCTTT. It codes for CASSQDIQGKTEAFF.

The rearrangement uses TRBV7-8 and TRBJ1-5; weak D call: TRBD1 (6 bases). Trimming stripped 5 bases from V and 3 bases from J, with 14 bases between. CDR3 length equals 15 residues. Germline CDR1 reads SGHVS; CDR2 reads FQNEAQ. The DNA of the CDR3 is TGTGCCAGCAGCCTAGGGGGGATGACCAATCAGCCCCAGCATTTT. Amino acid sequence: CASSLGGMTNQPQHF.

The chain joins TRBV18 to TRBJ2-5, with TRBD1 matching over 8 bases. V was pared by 3 bases and J by 5 bases, with 11 bases of the junction left unmatched. Germline values: CDR1 KGHSH, CDR2 LQKENI. This CDR3 has 16 residues. The DNA of the CDR3 is TGTGCCAGCTCACCCCCCCGGGCAGGGGGCACGGAGACCCAGTACTTC. The encoded protein is CASSPPRAGGTETQYF.

The chain employs TRBV28 and TRBJ2-3; 11 positions agree with TRBD2. V lost 5 bases, J lost 3 bases, and 7 bases stayed unmatched. The CDR3 extends over 16 amino acids. Germline assignment: CDR1 MDHEN and CDR2 SYDVKM. The CDR3 sequence: CASSPSLAGGTDTQYF. CDR3 in DNA: TGTGCCAGCAGTCCCTCTCTAGCGGGGGGTACAGATACGCAGTATTTT.

The CDR3 sequence is CSADPRQNNEQFF. CDR3 DNA sequence: TGCAGCGCCGACCCCCGACAGAACAATGAGCAGTTCTTC. The chain employs TRBV29-1 and TRBJ2-1; D might be TRBD1 (5 bases). There are 13 residues in the CDR3. Germline-derived CDR1 and CDR2 are SQVTM and ANQGSEA. Trimming took 7 bases from V and 5 from J, leaving 15 bases between them.

This clone was seen just once. V and J are TRBV18 and TRBJ2-2; D perhaps matches TRBD1 (5 bases). The V gene lost 2 bases and the J gene lost 5 bases, with 12 bases spanning the gap. CDR3 size: 15 residues. Germline V gene lookup returns CDR1 KGHSH and CDR2 LQKENI. The DNA of the CDR3 is TGTGCCAGCTCACCAGCGCAGGGTCGGACCGGGGAGCTGTTTTTT. This sequence encodes CASSPAQGRTGELFF.

The rearrangement links TRBV5-1 to TRBJ2-3, with 7 bases fitting TRBD2. There are 15 residues in the CDR3. Germline CDR1 and CDR2: SGHRS and YFSETQ. The V segment lost 0 bases and the J segment 7 bases; nucleotides outside the gene matches: 8. In DNA form, the CDR3 reads TGCGCCAGCAGCTTGGCCGGGGGAGGGGAGTATACGCAGTATTTT. The encoded protein is CASSLAGGGEYTQYF.

The genes are TRBV28 and TRBJ2-7; 9 bases are a match to TRBD1. Germline CDR1 reads MDHEN; CDR2 reads SYDVKM. V gave up 6 bases and J gave up 3 bases; unmatched junction bases: 6. The CDR3 extends over 14 amino acids. The CDR3 protein is CASSSGTGFYEQYV. As DNA, the CDR3 is TGTGCCAGCAGCTCCGGGACAGGGTTCTACGAGCAGTACGTC.

The chain uses TRBV27 and TRBJ2-3; possibly TRBD2 for D (7 bases). This CDR3 is built from 13 residues. Per germline, CDR1 MNHEY and CDR2 SMNVEV (reference sequence). V shed 3 bases and J shed 7 bases, with 11 bases lying between them. The CDR3 loop reads CASSFRGANTQYF. In DNA form, the CDR3 reads TGTGCCAGCAGTTTCCGGGGGGCGAATACGCAGTATTTT.

The V and J genes are TRBV27 and TRBJ1-5; no clear D. The V end lost 3 bases, the J end lost 0 bases, and 6 bases lay between the germline ends. The CDR3 length is 14 residues. The germline V gene has CDR1 MNHEY and CDR2 SMNVEV (reference sequence). CDR3 protein: CASSFLSSNQPQHF. CDR3 DNA sequence: TGTGCCAGCAGTTTTCTTTCTAGCAATCAGCCCCAGCATTTT.

The rearrangement links TRBV7-9 to TRBJ1-2; D is undetermined. Trimming took off 3 bases at V and 8 bases at J, with 19 bases between the two ends. The germline CDR1 and CDR2 sequences are SEHNR and FQNEAQ (reference sequence). The CDR3 spans 15 residues. The chain's CDR3 is CASSFRADDVGGYTF. DNA for the CDR3: TGTGCCAGCAGCTTCCGGGCCGACGACGTGGGAGGCTACACCTTC.